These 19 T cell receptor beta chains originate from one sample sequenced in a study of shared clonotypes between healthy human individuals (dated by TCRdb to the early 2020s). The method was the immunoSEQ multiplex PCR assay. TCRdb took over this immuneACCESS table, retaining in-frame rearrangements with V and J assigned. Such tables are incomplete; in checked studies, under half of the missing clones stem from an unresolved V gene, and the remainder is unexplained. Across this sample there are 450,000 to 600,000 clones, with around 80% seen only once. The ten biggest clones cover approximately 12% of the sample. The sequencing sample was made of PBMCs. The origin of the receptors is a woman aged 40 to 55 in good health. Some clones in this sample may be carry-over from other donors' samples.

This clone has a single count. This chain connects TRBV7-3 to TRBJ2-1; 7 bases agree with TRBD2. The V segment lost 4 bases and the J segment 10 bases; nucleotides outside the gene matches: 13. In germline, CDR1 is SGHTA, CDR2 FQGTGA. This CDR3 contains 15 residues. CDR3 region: CASSSPGLGHREQFF. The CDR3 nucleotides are TGTGCCAGCAGCTCCCCCGGACTAGGGCACAGGGAGCAGTTCTTC.

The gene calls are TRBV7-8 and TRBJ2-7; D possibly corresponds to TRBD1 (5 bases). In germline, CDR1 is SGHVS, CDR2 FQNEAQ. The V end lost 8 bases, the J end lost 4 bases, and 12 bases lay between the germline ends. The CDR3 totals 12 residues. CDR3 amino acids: CASSGHRYEQYF. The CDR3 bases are TGTGCCAGCTCCGGACATCGATACGAGCAGTACTTC.

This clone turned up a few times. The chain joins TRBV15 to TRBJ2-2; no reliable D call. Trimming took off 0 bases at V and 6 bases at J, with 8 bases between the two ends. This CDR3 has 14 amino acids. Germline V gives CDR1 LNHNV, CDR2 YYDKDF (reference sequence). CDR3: CATSRDPNSGELFF. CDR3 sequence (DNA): TGTGCCACCAGCAGAGATCCAAACTCCGGGGAGCTGTTTTTT.

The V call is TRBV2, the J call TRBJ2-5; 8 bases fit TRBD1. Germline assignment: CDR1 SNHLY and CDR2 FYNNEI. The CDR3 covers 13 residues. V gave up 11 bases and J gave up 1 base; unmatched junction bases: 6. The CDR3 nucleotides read TGTGCCGGATCTACAGGGGGCCAAGAGACCCAGTACTTC. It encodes CAGSTGGQETQYF.

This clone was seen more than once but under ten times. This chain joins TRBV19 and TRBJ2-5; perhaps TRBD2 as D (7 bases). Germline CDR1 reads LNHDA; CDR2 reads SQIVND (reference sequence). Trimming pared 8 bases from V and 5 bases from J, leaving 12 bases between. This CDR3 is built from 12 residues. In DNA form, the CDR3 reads TGTGCCAGTGGGGGGGCACCCGAGACCCAGTACTTC. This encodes CASGGAPETQYF. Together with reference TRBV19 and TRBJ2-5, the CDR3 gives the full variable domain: DGGITQSPKYLFRKEGQNVTLSCEQNLNHDAMYWYRQDPGQGLRLIYYSQIVNDFQKGDIAEGYSVSREKKESFPLTVTSAQKNPTAFYLCASGGAPETQYFGPGTRLLVL.

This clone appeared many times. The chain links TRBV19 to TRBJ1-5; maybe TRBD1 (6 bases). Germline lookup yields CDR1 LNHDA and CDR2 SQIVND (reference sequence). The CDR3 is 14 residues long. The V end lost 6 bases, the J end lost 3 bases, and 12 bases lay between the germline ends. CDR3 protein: CASSSNRANQPQHF. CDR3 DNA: TGTGCCAGTAGCTCTAACAGGGCCAATCAGCCCCAGCATTTT.

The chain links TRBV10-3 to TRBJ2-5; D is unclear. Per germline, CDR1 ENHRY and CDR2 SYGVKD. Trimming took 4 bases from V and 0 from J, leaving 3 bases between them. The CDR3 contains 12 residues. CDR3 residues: CAISVNQETQYF. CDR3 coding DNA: TGTGCCATCAGTGTGAACCAAGAGACCCAGTACTTC.

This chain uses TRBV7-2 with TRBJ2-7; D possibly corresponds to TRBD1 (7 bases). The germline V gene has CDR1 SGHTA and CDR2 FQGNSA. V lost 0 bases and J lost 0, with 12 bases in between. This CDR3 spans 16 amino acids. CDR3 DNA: TGTGCCAGCAGCTTAGCGGCAGGGGGGAACTCCTACGAGCAGTACTTC. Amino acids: CASSLAAGGNSYEQYF.

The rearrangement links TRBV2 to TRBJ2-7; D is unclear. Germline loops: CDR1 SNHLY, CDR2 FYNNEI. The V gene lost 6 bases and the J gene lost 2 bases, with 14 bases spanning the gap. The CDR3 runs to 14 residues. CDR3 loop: CASRAASATYEQYF. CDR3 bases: TGTGCCAGCAGGGCGGCCAGCGCAACCTACGAGCAGTACTTC.

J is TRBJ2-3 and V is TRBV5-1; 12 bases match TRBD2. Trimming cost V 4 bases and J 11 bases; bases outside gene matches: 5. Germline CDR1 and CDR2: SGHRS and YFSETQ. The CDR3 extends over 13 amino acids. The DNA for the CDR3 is TGCGCCAGCAGCCCTAGCGGGAGGGCCGGGCAGTATTTT. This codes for CASSPSGRAGQYF.

The CDR3 coding sequence is TGTGCCAGCAGCTTAGCGGGACAGGGTGTCTCACCCCTCCACTTT. This sequence encodes CASSLAGQGVSPLHF. The chain joins TRBV7-9 to TRBJ1-6, with 9 bases that match TRBD1. The germline gives CDR1 SEHNR, CDR2 FQNEAQ (reference sequence). The CDR3 spans 15 residues. Trimming at V came to 0 bases and at J to 10 bases, leaving 4 bases not matched to a gene.

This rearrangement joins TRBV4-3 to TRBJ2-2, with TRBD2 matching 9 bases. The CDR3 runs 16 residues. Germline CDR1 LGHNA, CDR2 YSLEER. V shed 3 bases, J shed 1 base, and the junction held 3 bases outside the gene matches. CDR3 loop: CASSHMTSGNTGELFF. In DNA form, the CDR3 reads TGCGCCAGCAGCCACATGACTAGCGGGAACACCGGGGAGCTGTTTTTT.

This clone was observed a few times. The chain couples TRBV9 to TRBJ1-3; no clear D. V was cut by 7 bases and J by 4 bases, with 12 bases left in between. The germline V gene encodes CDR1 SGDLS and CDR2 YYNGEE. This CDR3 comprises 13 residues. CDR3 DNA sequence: TGTGCCAGCCCCAGCGGACCCGGAAACACCATATATTTT. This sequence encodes CASPSGPGNTIYF.

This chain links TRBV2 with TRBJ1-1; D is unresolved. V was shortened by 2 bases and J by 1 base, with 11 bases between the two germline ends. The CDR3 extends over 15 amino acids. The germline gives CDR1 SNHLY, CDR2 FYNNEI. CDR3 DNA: TGTGCCAGCAGTGAATGGCCGACACAGAACACTGAAGCTTTCTTT. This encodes CASSEWPTQNTEAFF.

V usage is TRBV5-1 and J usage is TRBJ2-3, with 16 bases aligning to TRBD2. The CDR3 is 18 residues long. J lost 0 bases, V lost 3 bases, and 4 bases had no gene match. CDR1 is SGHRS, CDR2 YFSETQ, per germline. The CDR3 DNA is TGCGCCAGCAGCTGGGGACTAGCGGGAGGGGATAGCACAGATACGCAGTATTTT. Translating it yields CASSWGLAGGDSTDTQYF.

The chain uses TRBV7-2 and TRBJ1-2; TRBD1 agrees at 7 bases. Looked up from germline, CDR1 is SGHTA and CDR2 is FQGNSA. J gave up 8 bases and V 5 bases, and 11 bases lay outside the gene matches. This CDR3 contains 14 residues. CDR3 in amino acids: CASSGTGQFKGYTF. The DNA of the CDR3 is TGTGCCAGCAGCGGAACGGGACAGTTTAAGGGCTACACCTTC.

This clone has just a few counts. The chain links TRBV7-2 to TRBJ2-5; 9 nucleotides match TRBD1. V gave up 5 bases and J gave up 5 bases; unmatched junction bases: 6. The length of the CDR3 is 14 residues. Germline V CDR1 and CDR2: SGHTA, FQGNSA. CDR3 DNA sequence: TGTGCCAGCAGCCGAGACAGGGGGGCGGAGACCCAGTACTTC. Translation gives CASSRDRGAETQYF.

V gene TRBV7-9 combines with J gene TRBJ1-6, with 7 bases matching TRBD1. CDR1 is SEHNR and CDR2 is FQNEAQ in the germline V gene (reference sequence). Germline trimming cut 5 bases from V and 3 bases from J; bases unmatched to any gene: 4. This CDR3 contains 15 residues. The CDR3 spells CASSHGQDYNSPLHF. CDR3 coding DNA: TGTGCCAGCAGCCACGGACAGGACTATAATTCACCCCTCCACTTT. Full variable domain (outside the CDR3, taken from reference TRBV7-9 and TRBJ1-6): DTGVSQNPRHKITKRGQNVTFRCDPISEHNRLYWYRQTLGQGPEFLTYFQNEAQLEKSRLLSDRFSAERPKGSFSTLEIQRTEQGDSAMYLCASSHGQDYNSPLHFGNGTRLTVT.

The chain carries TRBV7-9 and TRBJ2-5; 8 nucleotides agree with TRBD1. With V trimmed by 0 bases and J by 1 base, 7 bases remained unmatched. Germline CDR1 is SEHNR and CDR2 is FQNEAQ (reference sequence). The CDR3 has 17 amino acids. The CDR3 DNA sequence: TGTGCCAGCAGCTTAGCTCCCGGGACAGGCGTCCAAGAGACCCAGTACTTC. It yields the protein CASSLAPGTGVQETQYF.